The present entry profiles one T cell receptor (beta chain) with its context. This entry is derived from a study of OX40 agonist ivuxolimab in advanced cancers. Germline assignment: CDR1 SGDLS and CDR2 YYNGEE. V gave up 5 bases and J gave up 2 bases, with 15 bases separating them. CDR3 length: 15 residues. Data came from immunoSEQ multiplex PCR; TCRdb stores just in-frame clones and leaves some out. This sample has about 100,000 clones; about 91% occur once, and the top ten carry around 0.15%. The input for sequencing was CD4+ or CD8+ T cells sorted from blood, taken in a trial of the OX40 agonist ivuxolimab. This sequence joins TRBV9 and TRBJ2-3, with D possibly TRBD2 on 5 matching bases. The source of this sequence is an adult with an advanced solid tumor such as melanoma, head and neck, liver or kidney cancer. The CDR3 reads CASSVLVTDTDTQYF. DNA for the CDR3: TGTGCCAGCAGTGTACTAGTCACCGACACAGATACGCAGTATTTT.